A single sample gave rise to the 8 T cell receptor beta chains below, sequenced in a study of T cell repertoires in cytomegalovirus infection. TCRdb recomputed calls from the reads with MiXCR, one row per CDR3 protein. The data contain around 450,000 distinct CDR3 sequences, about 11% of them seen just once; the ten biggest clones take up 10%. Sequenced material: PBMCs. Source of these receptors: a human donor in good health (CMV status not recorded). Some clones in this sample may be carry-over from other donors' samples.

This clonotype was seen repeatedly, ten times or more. The CDR3 DNA reads as TGTGCCAGCAGCCCCCAGGGCGCGCATAATTCACCCCTCCACTTT. Translation: CASSPQGAHNSPLHF. V is TRBV6-5 and J is TRBJ1-6, with D perhaps TRBD1 (5 bases). The CDR3 has 15 amino acids. Between the trimmed V and J ends, which lost 6 bases and 5 bases, there was a span of 14 bases. Germline V gene sequence: CDR1 MNHEY, CDR2 SVGAGI.

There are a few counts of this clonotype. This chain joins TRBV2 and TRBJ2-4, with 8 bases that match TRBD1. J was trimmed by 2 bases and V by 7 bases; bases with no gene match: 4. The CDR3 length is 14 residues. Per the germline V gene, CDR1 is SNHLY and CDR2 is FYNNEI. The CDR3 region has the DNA TGTGCCAGCATACAGGGGGGTTCCAAAAACATTCAGTACTTC. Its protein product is CASIQGGSKNIQYF.

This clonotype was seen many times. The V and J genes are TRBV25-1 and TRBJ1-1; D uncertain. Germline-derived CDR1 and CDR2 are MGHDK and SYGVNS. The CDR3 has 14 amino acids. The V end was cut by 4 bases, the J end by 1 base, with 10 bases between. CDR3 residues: CASSGRFENTEAFF. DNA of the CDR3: TGTGCCAGCAGTGGAAGGTTTGAGAACACTGAAGCTTTCTTT.

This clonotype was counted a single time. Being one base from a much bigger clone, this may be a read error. CDR3 sequence (DNA): TGTGCCAGCAGCTCTGGGAACACCGGGGAGCTGTCTTTT. Its protein is CASSSGNTGELSF. The rearrangement uses TRBV28 and TRBJ2-2, with TRBD2 as a possible D gene (5 bases). Germline V CDR1 and CDR2: MDHEN, SYDVKM. CDR3 length: 13 residues.

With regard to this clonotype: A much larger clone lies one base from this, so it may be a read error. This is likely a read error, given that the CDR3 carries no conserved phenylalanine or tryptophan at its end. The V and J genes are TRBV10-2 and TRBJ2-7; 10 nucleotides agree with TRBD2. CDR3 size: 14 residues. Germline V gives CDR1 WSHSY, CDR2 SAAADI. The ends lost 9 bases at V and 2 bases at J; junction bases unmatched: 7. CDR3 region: CASKLAGTTYEQYL. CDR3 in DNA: TGCGCCAGTAAACTAGCGGGGACAACCTACGAGCAGTACCTC.

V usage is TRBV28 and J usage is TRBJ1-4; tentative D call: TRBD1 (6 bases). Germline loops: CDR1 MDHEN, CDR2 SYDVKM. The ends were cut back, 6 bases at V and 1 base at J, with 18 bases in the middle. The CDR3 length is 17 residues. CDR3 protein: CASRGAPSSGTNEKLFF. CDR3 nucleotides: TGTGCCAGCAGGGGGGCCCCCAGTTCGGGAACTAATGAAAAACTGTTTTTT.

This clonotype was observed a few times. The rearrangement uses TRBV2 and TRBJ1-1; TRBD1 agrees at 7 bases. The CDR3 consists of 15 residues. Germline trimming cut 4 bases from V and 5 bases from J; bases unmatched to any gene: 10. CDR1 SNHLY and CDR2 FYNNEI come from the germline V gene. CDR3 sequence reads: CASSGRGSPRTEAFF. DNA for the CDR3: TGTGCCAGCAGTGGCAGGGGGTCCCCGAGGACTGAAGCTTTCTTT. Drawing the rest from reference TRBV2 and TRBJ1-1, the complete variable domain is EPEVTQTPSHQVTQMGQEVILRCVPISNHLYFYWYRQILGQKVEFLVSFYNNEISEKSEIFDDQFSVERPDGSNFTLKIRSTKLEDSAMYFCASSGRGSPRTEAFFGQGTRLTVV.

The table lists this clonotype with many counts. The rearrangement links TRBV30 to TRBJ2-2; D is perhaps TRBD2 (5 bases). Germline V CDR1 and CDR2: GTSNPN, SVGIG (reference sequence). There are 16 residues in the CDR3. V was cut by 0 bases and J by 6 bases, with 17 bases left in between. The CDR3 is CAWSVLFGLEAGELFF. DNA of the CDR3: TGTGCCTGGAGTGTACTCTTCGGACTGGAGGCCGGGGAGCTGTTTTTT. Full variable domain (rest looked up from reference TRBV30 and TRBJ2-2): SQTIHQWPATLVQPVGSPLSLECTVEGTSNPNLYWYRQAAGRGLQLLFYSVGIGQISSEVPQNLSASRPQDRQFILSSKKLLLSDSGFYLCAWSVLFGLEAGELFFGEGSRLTVL.